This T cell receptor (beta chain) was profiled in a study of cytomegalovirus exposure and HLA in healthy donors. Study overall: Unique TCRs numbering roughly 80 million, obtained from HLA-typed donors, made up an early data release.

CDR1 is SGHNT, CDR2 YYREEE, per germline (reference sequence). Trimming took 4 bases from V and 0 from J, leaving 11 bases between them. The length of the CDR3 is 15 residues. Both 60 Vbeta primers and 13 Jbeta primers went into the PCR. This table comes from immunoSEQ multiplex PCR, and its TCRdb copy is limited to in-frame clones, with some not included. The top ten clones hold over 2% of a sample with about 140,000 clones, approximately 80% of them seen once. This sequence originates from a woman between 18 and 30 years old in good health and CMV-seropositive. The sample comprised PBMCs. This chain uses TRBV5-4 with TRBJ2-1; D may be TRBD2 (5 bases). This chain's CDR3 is CASSDWTGSYNEQFF. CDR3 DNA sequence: TGTGCCAGCAGCGATTGGACTGGCTCCTACAATGAGCAGTTCTTC.